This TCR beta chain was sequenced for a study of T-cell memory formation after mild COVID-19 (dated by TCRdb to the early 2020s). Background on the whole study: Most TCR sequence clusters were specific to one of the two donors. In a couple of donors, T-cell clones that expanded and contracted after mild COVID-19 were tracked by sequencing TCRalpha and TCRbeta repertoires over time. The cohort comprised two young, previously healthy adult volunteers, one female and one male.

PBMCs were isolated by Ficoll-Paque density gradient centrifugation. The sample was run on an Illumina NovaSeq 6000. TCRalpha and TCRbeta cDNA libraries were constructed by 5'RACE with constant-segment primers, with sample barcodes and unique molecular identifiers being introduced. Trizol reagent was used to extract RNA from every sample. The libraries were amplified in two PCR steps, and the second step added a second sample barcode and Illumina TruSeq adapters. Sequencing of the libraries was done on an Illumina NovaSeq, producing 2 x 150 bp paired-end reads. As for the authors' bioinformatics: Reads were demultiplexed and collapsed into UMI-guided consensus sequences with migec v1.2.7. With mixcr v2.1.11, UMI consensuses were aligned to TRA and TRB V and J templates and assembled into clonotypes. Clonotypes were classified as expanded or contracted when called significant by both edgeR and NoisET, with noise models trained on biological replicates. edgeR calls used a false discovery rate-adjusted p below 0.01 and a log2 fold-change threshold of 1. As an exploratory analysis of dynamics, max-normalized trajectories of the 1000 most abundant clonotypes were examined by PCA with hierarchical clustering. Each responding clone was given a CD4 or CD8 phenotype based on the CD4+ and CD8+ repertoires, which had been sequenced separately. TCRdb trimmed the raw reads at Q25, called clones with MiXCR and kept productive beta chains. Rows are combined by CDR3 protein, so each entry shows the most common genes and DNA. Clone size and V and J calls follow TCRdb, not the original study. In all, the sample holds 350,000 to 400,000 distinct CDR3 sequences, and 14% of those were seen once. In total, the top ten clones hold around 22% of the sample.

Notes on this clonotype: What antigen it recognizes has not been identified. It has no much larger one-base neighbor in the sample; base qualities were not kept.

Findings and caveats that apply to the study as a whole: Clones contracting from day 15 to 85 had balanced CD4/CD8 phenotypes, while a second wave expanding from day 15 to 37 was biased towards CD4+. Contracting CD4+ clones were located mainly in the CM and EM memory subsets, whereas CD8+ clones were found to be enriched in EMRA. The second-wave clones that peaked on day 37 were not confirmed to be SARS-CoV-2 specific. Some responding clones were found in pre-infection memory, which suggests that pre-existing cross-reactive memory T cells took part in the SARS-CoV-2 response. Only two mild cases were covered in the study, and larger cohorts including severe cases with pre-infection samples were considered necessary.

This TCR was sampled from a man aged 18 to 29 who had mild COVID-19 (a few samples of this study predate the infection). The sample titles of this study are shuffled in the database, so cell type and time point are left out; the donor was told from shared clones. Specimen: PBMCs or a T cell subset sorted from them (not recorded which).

In nucleotides, the sequence is TGTGCCAGCAGTGGTCCGGGACTAGCGGCACCGGAAGAGCAGTTCTTC. This is translated as CASSGPGLAAPEEQFF. The sequence links TRBV2 to TRBJ2-1; TRBD2 matches 11 bases in the middle. As encoded in the germline V gene, CDR1 is SNHLY while CDR2 is FYNNEI. Germline trimming amounts to 4 bases on V and 10 bases on J, with 12 as the count of junction bases outside the gene matches. Spanning cysteine to phenylalanine, the CDR3 consists of 16 amino acids. CDR3 DNA only is kept here, 48 bases in frame from base 1.